One and the same sample provided the 29 T cell receptor beta chains below, sequenced in a study of cytotoxic CD8 clonotypes in ibrutinib-treated CLL. Method: immunoSEQ multiplex PCR; TCRdb's copy keeps in-frame clones and lacks some. The sample lists thousands of clones; 70% to 75% were seen once. The source was PBMCs, collected before ibrutinib treatment. The source is a human donor with chronic lymphocytic leukemia.

J is TRBJ2-1 and V is TRBV21-1; the table's D call TRBD2 went unverified against the DNA. TRBV21-1 is tagged as a pseudogene. There are 18 residues in the CDR3. The CDR3 DNA follows: TGTGCCAGCAGCAAACCCCTCGAACGGGGGTACTCCTACAATGAGCAGTTCTTC. Protein: CASSKPLERGYSYNEQFF.

This chain joins TRBV5-1 and TRBJ2-7; TRBD2 aligns across 10 bases. V lost 2 bases and J lost 0; bases outside the gene matches: 2. The CDR3 loop spans 15 amino acids. Germline V gene data show CDR1 as SGHRS and CDR2 as YFSETQ. Here the CDR3 DNA reads TGCGCCAGCAGCTTCCTAGCGGGAGACTCCTACGAGCAGTACTTC. Translation: CASSFLAGDSYEQYF.

This rearrangement joins TRBV12-5 to TRBJ2-6; TRBD1 is a possible D gene (5 bases). CDR1 is LGHNT and CDR2 is FRNRAP in the germline V gene. Trimming took 5 bases from V and 5 from J, leaving 22 bases between them. The length of the CDR3 is 18 residues. The CDR3 is CASGGHCAGQSRANVLTF. The DNA for the CDR3 is TGTGCTAGTGGTGGCCACTGTGCAGGACAAAGTCGGGCCAACGTCCTGACTTTC. The entire variable domain, with the rest obtained from reference TRBV12-5 and TRBJ2-6, is as follows: DARVTQTPRHKVTEMGQEVTMRCQPILGHNTVFWYRQTMMQGLELLAYFRNRAPLDDSGMPKDRFSAEMPDATLATLKIQPSEPRDSAVYFCASGGHCAGQSRANVLTFGAGSRLTVL.

This sequence joins TRBV19 and TRBJ1-5; TRBD1 might be the D (5 bases). Germline lookup yields CDR1 LNHDA and CDR2 SQIVND (reference sequence). The CDR3 is 16 amino acids. The V gene lost 6 bases and the J gene lost 5 bases, with 20 bases spanning the gap. Written as DNA, the CDR3 is TGTGCCAGTAGCCAGAGGCCCGGGACGGTATATCAGCCCCAGCATTTT. Encoded protein: CASSQRPGTVYQPQHF.

V is TRBV5-4 and J is TRBJ2-7; D is perhaps TRBD1 (6 bases). The CDR3 has 14 residues. Germline-derived CDR1 and CDR2 are SGHNT and YYREEE (reference sequence). Deletions cut 4 bases from V and 3 bases from J, with 14 bases between. CDR3 bases: TGTGCCAGCAGCCCGGGACAAAGGAACTACGAGCAGTACTTC. Its protein is CASSPGQRNYEQYF.

The J gene is TRBJ2-7, the V gene TRBV20-1; D gene unclear. Germline CDR1 and CDR2: DFQATT and SNEGSKA (reference sequence). Trimming cost V 1 base and J 6 bases, with 7 bases left between them. The CDR3 is made up of 11 amino acids. CDR3 protein: CSARAPVEQYF. The CDR3 nucleotides read TGCAGTGCTAGAGCCCCGGTCGAGCAGTACTTC.

This clone appeared once. The chain combines TRBV5-4 with TRBJ2-7; tentative D call: TRBD1 (6 bases). Germline CDR1 is SGHNT and CDR2 is YYREEE (reference sequence). This CDR3 comprises 14 residues. The V gene lost 6 bases and the J gene lost 5 bases, with 18 bases spanning the gap. The CDR3 region has the DNA TGTGCCAGCACTTTACCCGACAGGCCCAACGAGCAGTACTTC. This codes for CASTLPDRPNEQYF.

The chain employs TRBV5-1 and TRBJ2-5; the D is unclear. Trimming removed 4 bases from V and 5 bases from J, with 9 bases in between. CDR1 is SGHRS and CDR2 is YFSETQ in the germline V gene. There are 12 residues in the CDR3. In DNA, the CDR3 is TGCGCCAGCAGCACGGGCGAGGAGACCCAGTACTTC. It codes for CASSTGEETQYF.

This clone was picked up a small number of times. The chain is built from TRBV10-3 and TRBJ2-2; D might be TRBD1 (6 bases). Germline V gene lookup returns CDR1 ENHRY and CDR2 SYGVKD. The CDR3 loop spans 11 amino acids. Trimming pared 9 bases from V and 6 bases from J, leaving 8 bases between. CDR3 coding DNA: TGTGCCATTAAGGGGGCCGGGGAGCTGTTTTTT. This codes for CAIKGAGELFF.

This chain connects TRBV7-3 to TRBJ2-1; D ambiguous. This CDR3 region has 11 residues. Trimming stripped 6 bases from V and 6 bases from J, with 6 bases between. Per the germline V gene, CDR1 is SGHTA and CDR2 is FQGTGA. The chain's CDR3 is CASSLGNEQFF. CDR3 in DNA: TGTGCCAGCAGTCTCGGCAATGAGCAGTTCTTC.

The V and J genes are TRBV7-9 and TRBJ2-1; tentatively, D is TRBD1 (5 bases). The CDR3 has 13 amino acids. V lost 3 bases and J lost 4, with 7 bases in between. Germline V lookup: CDR1 SEHNR, CDR2 FQNEAQ (reference sequence). In DNA form, the CDR3 reads TGTGCCAGCAGCTTCGACAGTTACAATGAGCAGTTCTTC. It yields the protein CASSFDSYNEQFF.

The chain recombines TRBV5-1 with TRBJ2-5, with 12 nucleotides matching TRBD1. The DNA end favors TRBJ2-7, so the J call may be wrong. Germline values: CDR1 SGHRS, CDR2 YFSETQ. The CDR3 is 16 residues long. This CDR3 is CASSLARGQGAHEQYF. Here the CDR3 DNA reads TGCGCCAGCAGCTTGGCCAGGGGACAGGGGGCCCACGAGCAGTACTTC.

This rearrangement joins TRBV30 to TRBJ1-3, with D maybe TRBD1 (5 bases). V was cut by 3 bases and J by 4 bases, with 10 bases left in between. Germline assignment: CDR1 GTSNPN and CDR2 SVGIG (reference sequence). There are 13 residues in the CDR3. The CDR3 loop reads CAWRGGFGNTIYF. The DNA for the CDR3 is TGTGCCTGGAGGGGGGGGTTCGGAAACACCATATATTTT.

The chain uses TRBV10-3 and TRBJ2-3; no reliable D call. The CDR3 has 14 residues. Looked up from germline, CDR1 is ENHRY and CDR2 is SYGVKD. V was cut by 3 bases and J by 1 base, with 8 bases left in between. CDR3 residues: CAISDYTRTDTQYF. The CDR3 nucleotides read TGTGCCATCAGTGATTATACTCGCACAGATACGCAGTATTTT.

The chain uses TRBV9 and TRBJ2-7, with D perhaps assigned TRBD1 or TRBD2 (5 bases each). Per the germline V gene, CDR1 is SGDLS and CDR2 is YYNGEE. The CDR3 contains 16 residues. V was shortened by 0 bases and J by 0 bases, with 13 bases between the two germline ends. The CDR3 spells CASSVGGDPSSYEQYF. The CDR3, as DNA: TGTGCCAGCAGCGTAGGAGGGGACCCGAGCTCCTACGAGCAGTACTTC. The full variable domain, its missing parts supplied by reference TRBV9 and TRBJ2-7, is DSGVTQTPKHLITATGQRVTLRCSPRSGDLSVYWYQQSLDQGLQFLIQYYNGEERAKGNILERFSAQQFPDLHSELNLSSLELGDSALYFCASSVGGDPSSYEQYFGPGTRLTVT.

The rearrangement links TRBV27 to TRBJ2-7; possibly TRBD2 for D (6 bases). The CDR3 totals 14 residues. V was trimmed by 4 bases and J by 0 bases, leaving 10 bases between them. Germline V gene lookup returns CDR1 MNHEY and CDR2 SMNVEV (reference sequence). CDR3: CASSWDGSSYEQYF. The CDR3 bases are TGTGCCAGCAGTTGGGACGGGAGCTCCTACGAGCAGTACTTC.

In this sample, this clone turned up a few times. The V and J genes are TRBV9 and TRBJ1-1, with a possible D match to TRBD1 (5 bases). The CDR3 runs 13 residues. Germline assignment: CDR1 SGDLS and CDR2 YYNGEE. The germline V and J ends were trimmed by 2 bases and 4 bases, with 9 bases remaining between them. CDR3 nucleotide sequence: TGTGCCAGCAGCGTTGGCAGGGCCACTGAAGCTTTCTTT. This codes for CASSVGRATEAFF.

A single count supports this clone. The chain joins TRBV27 to TRBJ2-1; TRBD2 matches 13 bases. Germline V gene sequence: CDR1 MNHEY, CDR2 SMNVEV (reference sequence). CDR3 size: 13 residues. Trimming cost V 7 bases and J 10 bases; bases outside gene matches: 4. The CDR3 region is CASIQLAGGEQFF. CDR3 bases: TGTGCCAGCATCCAACTAGCGGGAGGGGAGCAGTTCTTC.

Here the CDR3 reads CASSTYQTGYGYTF. The DNA of the CDR3 is TGTGCCAGTAGTACCTACCAGACGGGCTATGGCTACACCTTC. J is TRBJ1-2 and V is TRBV19; D is unresolved. The CDR3 covers 14 residues. Germline V CDR1 and CDR2: LNHDA, SQIVND (reference sequence). V was trimmed by 4 bases and J by 4 bases, leaving 13 bases between them.

V is TRBV28 and J is TRBJ1-2; D may be TRBD1 (5 bases). V gave up 6 bases and J gave up 5 bases, with 19 bases separating them. CDR3 length: 15 amino acids. CDR1 is MDHEN and CDR2 is SYDVKM in the germline V gene. The CDR3 here is CASRPRVGDGYGYTF. In nucleotides, the CDR3 is TGTGCCAGCAGGCCCCGTGTGGGGGATGGATATGGCTACACCTTC.

The rearrangement uses TRBV28 and TRBJ1-1; no clear D gene. V lost 8 bases to trimming and J lost 6 bases, with 13 bases between them. The CDR3 covers 12 residues. CDR1 MDHEN and CDR2 SYDVKM come from the germline V gene. As DNA, the CDR3 is TGTGCCAGCTCTTCGGGAGCCCCTGAAGCTTTCTTT. Its protein is CASSSGAPEAFF.

This clone was counted only a few times. V and J are TRBV5-1 and TRBJ2-7; no firm D call. Germline V lookup: CDR1 SGHRS, CDR2 YFSETQ. The length of the CDR3 is 15 residues. V lost 5 bases and J 2 bases, leaving 17 bases between the germline ends. Here the CDR3 reads CASSSDGQSPYEQYF. DNA of the CDR3: TGCGCCAGCAGTTCGGACGGCCAGAGTCCCTACGAGCAGTACTTC.

The chain combines TRBV5-1 with TRBJ2-1; 7 positions match TRBD2. Unmatched junction bases numbered 1, after V lost 1 base and J lost 3 bases. CDR3 size: 14 residues. The germline V gene encodes CDR1 SGHRS and CDR2 YFSETQ. The DNA for the CDR3 is TGCGCCAGCAGCTTGTCTAGCGGCTACAATGAGCAGTTCTTC. Translated, it gives CASSLSSGYNEQFF. Complete variable domain (other parts from reference TRBV5-1 and TRBJ2-1): KAGVTQTPRYLIKTRGQQVTLSCSPISGHRSVSWYQQTPGQGLQFLFEYFSETQRNKGNFPGRFSGRQFSNSRSEMNVSTLELGDSALYLCASSLSSGYNEQFFGPGTRLTVL.

V is TRBV9 and J is TRBJ1-2, with a possible D match to TRBD1 (6 bases). Germline CDR1 SGDLS, CDR2 YYNGEE. Trimming took off 0 bases at V and 5 bases at J, with 17 bases between the two ends. The CDR3 has 16 amino acids. CDR3 amino acids: CASSVAGTLGSYGYTF. The CDR3 DNA reads TGTGCCAGCAGCGTAGCTGGGACATTGGGGTCTTATGGCTACACCTTC.

This rearrangement joins TRBV29-1 to TRBJ2-7; no definite D call. The germline V gene has CDR1 SQVTM and CDR2 ANQGSEA. V gave up 4 bases and J gave up 0 bases, with 10 bases separating them. There are 13 residues in the CDR3. DNA of the CDR3: TGCAGCGTTGGGCCCACGAGCTCCTACGAGCAGTACTTC. Translated: CSVGPTSSYEQYF.

This chain uses TRBV11-3 with TRBJ2-5, with a tentative D call TRBD1 (5 bases). This CDR3 is 14 amino acids long. CDR1 and CDR2 from the germline V gene are SGHNT and YENEEA. Trimming removed 5 bases at V and 1 base at J, with 11 bases between. CDR3 in DNA: TGTGCCAGCAGCCCCGGTGGGGCCCAAGAGACCCAGTACTTC. Translation gives CASSPGGAQETQYF.

J is TRBJ2-1 and V is TRBV19; perhaps TRBD2 as D (5 bases). Trimming stripped 6 bases from V and 0 bases from J, with 12 bases between. CDR3 length: 15 amino acids. The V gene's germline CDR1 is LNHDA and CDR2 SQIVND (reference sequence). The CDR3 DNA reads as TGTGCCAGTAGCCTTCCGGGGTCCTCCTACAATGAGCAGTTCTTC. Residues: CASSLPGSSYNEQFF.

This chain joins TRBV28 and TRBJ1-5; a weak D match, TRBD1 (5 bases). The CDR3 is 14 residues long. V lost 3 bases and J lost 5, with 11 bases in between. In germline, CDR1 is MDHEN, CDR2 SYDVKM. CDR3 region: CASSFPDRYQPQHF. Written as DNA, the CDR3 is TGTGCCAGCAGTTTCCCAGACAGATATCAGCCCCAGCATTTT.

This clone was observed a handful of times. V is TRBV7-9 and J is TRBJ2-7; 11 bases fit TRBD2. Germline CDR1 SEHNR, CDR2 FQNEAQ (reference sequence). This CDR3 is 14 amino acids long. Trimming at V came to 8 bases and at J to 5 bases, leaving 8 bases not matched to a gene. CDR3 sequence (DNA): TGTGCCAGCCTAGCGGGAGGAACTTCCAACGAGCAGTACTTC. Protein sequence: CASLAGGTSNEQYF. Supplemented by reference TRBV7-9 and TRBJ2-7, the full variable domain reads DTGVSQNPRHKITKRGQNVTFRCDPISEHNRLYWYRQTLGQGPEFLTYFQNEAQLEKSRLLSDRFSAERPKGSFSTLEIQRTEQGDSAMYLCASLAGGTSNEQYFGPGTRLTVT.